This TCR beta chain was sequenced during a study of cytomegalovirus exposure and HLA in healthy donors. Primers included in the PCR were 60 Vbeta and 13 Jbeta primers. The protocol was immunoSEQ multiplex PCR, while the TCRdb copy is restricted to in-frame clones and leaves out a portion. The sample shows around 93,000 clones, approximately 68% of them seen only once. V lost 0 bases to trimming and J lost 7 bases, with 9 bases between them. CDR1 and CDR2 (germline): MNHEY, SVGAGI. The CDR3 is 13 residues long. Sequencing used PBMCs. This receptor was identified in a boy aged 5 to 17 in good health and CMV-seropositive. This chain uses TRBV6-5 with TRBJ1-2; no clear D. The DNA of the CDR3 is TGTGCCAGCAGTTACTCGACTTTTGGTGGCTACACCTTC. It encodes CASSYSTFGGYTF.